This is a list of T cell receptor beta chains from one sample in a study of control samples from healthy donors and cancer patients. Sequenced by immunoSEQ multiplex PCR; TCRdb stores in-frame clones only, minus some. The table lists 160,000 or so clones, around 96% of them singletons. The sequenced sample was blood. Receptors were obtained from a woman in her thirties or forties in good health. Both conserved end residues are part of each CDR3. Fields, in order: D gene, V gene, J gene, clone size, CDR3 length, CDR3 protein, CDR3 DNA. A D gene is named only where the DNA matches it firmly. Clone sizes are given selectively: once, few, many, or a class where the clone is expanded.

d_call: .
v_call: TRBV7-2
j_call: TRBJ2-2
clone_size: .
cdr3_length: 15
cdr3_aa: CASSLGQGYTGELFF
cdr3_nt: TGTGCCAGCAGCTTAGGGCAAGGTTACACCGGGGAGCTGTTTTTT

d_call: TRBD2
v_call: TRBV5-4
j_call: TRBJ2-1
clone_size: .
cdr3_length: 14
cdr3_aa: CASSTTSPFDEQFF
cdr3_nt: TGTGCCAGCAGCACGACTAGCCCCTTCGATGAGCAGTTCTTC

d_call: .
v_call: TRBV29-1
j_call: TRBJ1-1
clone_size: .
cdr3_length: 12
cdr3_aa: CSAKREWTEAFF
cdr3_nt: TGCAGCGCAAAAAGGGAGTGGACTGAAGCTTTCTTT

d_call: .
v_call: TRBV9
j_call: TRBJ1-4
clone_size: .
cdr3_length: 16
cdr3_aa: CASSVASGRTNEKLFF
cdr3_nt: TGTGCCAGCAGCGTAGCGTCAGGCAGAACTAATGAAAAACTGTTTTTT

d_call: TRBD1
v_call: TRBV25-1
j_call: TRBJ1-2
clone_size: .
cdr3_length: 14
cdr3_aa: CASSGGTANYGYTF
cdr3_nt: TGTGCCAGCAGTGGGGGGACAGCTAACTATGGCTACACCTTC

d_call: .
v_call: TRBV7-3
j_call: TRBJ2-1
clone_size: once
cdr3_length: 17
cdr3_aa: CASSPLTLGGEVYEQFF
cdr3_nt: TGTGCCAGCAGCCCATTAACCCTAGGGGGAGAGGTATACGAGCAGTTCTTC

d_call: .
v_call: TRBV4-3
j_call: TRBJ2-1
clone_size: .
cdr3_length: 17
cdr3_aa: CASSQDGPGTSYNEQFF
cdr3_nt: TGCGCCAGCAGCCAAGATGGTCCGGGGACATCCTACAATGAGCAGTTCTTC

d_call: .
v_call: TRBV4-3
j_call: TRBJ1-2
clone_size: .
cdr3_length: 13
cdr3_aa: CASSQGVSDGYTF
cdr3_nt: TGCGCCAGCAGCCAAGGAGTATCGGATGGCTACACCTTC

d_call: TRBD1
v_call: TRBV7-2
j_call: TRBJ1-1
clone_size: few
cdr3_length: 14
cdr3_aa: CASSPTGVGFEAFF
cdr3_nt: TGTGCCAGCAGCCCAACAGGGGTCGGGTTTGAAGCTTTCTTT

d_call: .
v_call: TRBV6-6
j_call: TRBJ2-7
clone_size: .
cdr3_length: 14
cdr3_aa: CASSSPGLPYEQYF
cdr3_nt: TGTGCCAGCAGTTCCCCCGGGCTCCCCTACGAGCAGTACTTC

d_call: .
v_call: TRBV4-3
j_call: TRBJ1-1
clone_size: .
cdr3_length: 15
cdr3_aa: CASSQDGGPNTEAFF
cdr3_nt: TGCGCCAGCAGCCAAGATGGGGGCCCGAACACTGAAGCTTTCTTT

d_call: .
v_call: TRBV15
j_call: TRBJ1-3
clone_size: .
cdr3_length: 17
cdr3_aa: CATSRDPLGGRGNTIYF
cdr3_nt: TGTGCCACCAGCAGAGATCCTTTGGGAGGCCGGGGAAACACCATATATTTT

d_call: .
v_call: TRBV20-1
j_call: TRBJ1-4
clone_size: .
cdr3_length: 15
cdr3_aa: CSASSGWGRDEKLFF
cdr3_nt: TGCAGTGCTAGTTCCGGGTGGGGGAGGGATGAAAAACTGTTTTTT

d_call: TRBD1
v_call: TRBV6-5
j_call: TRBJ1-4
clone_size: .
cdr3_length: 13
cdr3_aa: CASSRQGGEKLFF
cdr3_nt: TGTGCCAGCAGCCGACAGGGAGGTGAAAAACTGTTTTTT

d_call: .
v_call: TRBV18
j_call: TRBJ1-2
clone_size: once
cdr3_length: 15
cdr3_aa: CASSPPTEVDYGYTF
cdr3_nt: TGTGCCAGCTCACCACCGACGGAGGTGGACTATGGCTACACCTTC

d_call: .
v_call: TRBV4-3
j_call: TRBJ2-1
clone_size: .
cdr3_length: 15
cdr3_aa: CASSQGRGSYNEQFF
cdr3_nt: TGCGCCAGCAGCCAAGGACGCGGTTCCTACAATGAGCAGTTCTTC

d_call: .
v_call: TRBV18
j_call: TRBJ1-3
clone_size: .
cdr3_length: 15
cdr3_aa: CASSPKPIGGNTIYF
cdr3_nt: TGTGCCAGCTCACCAAAGCCCATCGGAGGAAACACCATATATTTT